These 13 T cell receptor beta chains share one sample of origin, sequenced in a study of blood T cells in healthy people across ages (dated by TCRdb to 2014 to 2015). Libraries came from 5' RACE. Sequencing was carried out with an Illumina HiSeq 2500. A second PCR of 7 to 11 cycles was performed with a sample-barcoded 5' primer and a J-beta primer mix. TCRdb trimmed public reads at Q25 via fastp, called clones via MiXCR and kept in-frame beta chains. Rows are combined by CDR3 protein, so each entry shows the most common genes and DNA. This sample lists about 1 million distinct CDR3 sequences; less than 50% were detected once. The ten largest make up about 20% of the sample. Specimen: blood. These receptors came from a woman between 55 and 75 years old in good health.

The chain joins TRBV7-2 to TRBJ2-2; TRBD2 aligns across 8 bases. CDR3 size: 16 residues. The V gene end was trimmed by 5 bases and the J gene end by 6 bases; junction bases not matched to a gene: 11. The V gene's germline CDR1 is SGHTA and CDR2 FQGNSA. The CDR3 sequence: CASSQTPAGAPGELFF. CDR3 nucleotides: TGTGCCAGCAGCCAAACCCCAGCGGGAGCGCCCGGGGAGCTGTTTTTT.

This clonotype has more than one count but fewer than ten. The rearrangement uses TRBV20-1 and TRBJ2-3; 14 bases agree with TRBD2. Germline CDR1 DFQATT, CDR2 SNEGSKA (reference sequence). The CDR3 extends over 14 amino acids. V gave up 6 bases and J gave up 5 bases; unmatched junction bases: 4. CDR3 nucleotide sequence: TGCAGTGCCGAGACTAGCGGGAGGGTAGATACGCAGTATTTT. Its translation is CSAETSGRVDTQYF.

The J gene is TRBJ2-7, the V gene TRBV6-5; 7 bases are a match to TRBD1. CDR3 length: 15 residues. V shed 4 bases, J shed 3 bases, and the junction held 9 bases outside the gene matches. Germline CDR1 MNHEY, CDR2 SVGAGI. The CDR3 spells CASSSTDRVVYEQYF. As DNA, the CDR3 is TGTGCCAGCAGTTCCACCGACAGGGTAGTCTACGAGCAGTACTTC.

This clonotype appeared a few times. The chain couples TRBV24-1 to TRBJ1-2, with D possibly being TRBD1 (5 bases). Per the germline V gene, CDR1 is KGHDR and CDR2 is SFDVKD. The CDR3 is 12 amino acids. Trimming cost V 5 bases and J 4 bases, with 7 bases left between them. The CDR3 here is CATSVGVYGYTF. DNA for the CDR3: TGTGCCACCAGTGTAGGGGTCTATGGCTACACCTTC.

This rearrangement joins TRBV27 to TRBJ2-7, with D perhaps matching TRBD2 (5 bases). The CDR3 loop spans 12 amino acids. Between the trimmed V and J ends, which lost 4 bases and 9 bases, there was a span of 13 bases. From germline, CDR1 is MNHEY and CDR2 SMNVEV (reference sequence). CDR3 amino acids: CASSWSGNVQYF. CDR3 coding DNA: TGTGCCAGCAGTTGGAGCGGCAATGTGCAGTACTTC.

This clonotype was seen at least ten times. V usage is TRBV9 and J usage is TRBJ2-5; D gene uncertain. This CDR3 has 16 amino acids. The V and J ends lost 3 bases and 0 bases respectively, with 15 bases between them. Germline lookup yields CDR1 SGDLS and CDR2 YYNGEE. The CDR3: CASSEDPAQYQETQYF. Here the CDR3 DNA reads TGTGCCAGCAGCGAGGACCCCGCTCAGTACCAAGAGACCCAGTACTTC.

This clonotype turned up a few times. The chain has TRBV29-1 and TRBJ2-5; D uncertain. V was pared by 4 bases and J by 2 bases, with 14 bases between. This CDR3 spans 14 amino acids. Germline CDR1 and CDR2: SQVTM and ANQGSEA. For the CDR3, the DNA is TGCAGCGTTGGTAGAGTGGGTCCGCAAGAGACCCAGTACTTC. Its protein product is CSVGRVGPQETQYF.

The chain couples TRBV9 to TRBJ1-2, with 9 bases identical to TRBD1. In germline, CDR1 is SGDLS, CDR2 YYNGEE. The CDR3 loop spans 18 amino acids. V lost 0 bases to trimming and J lost 2 bases; unmatched junction nucleotides: 11. For the CDR3, the DNA is TGTGCCAGCAGCGTAGCTGCGGGACAGGGCGTTTTCAACTATGGCTACACCTTC. Translation: CASSVAAGQGVFNYGYTF.

The chain joins TRBV2 to TRBJ2-1, with a possible D match to TRBD2 (6 bases). The CDR3 runs 13 residues. Germline V gives CDR1 SNHLY, CDR2 FYNNEI. The V gene lost 9 bases and the J gene lost 9 bases, with 18 bases spanning the gap. In nucleotides, the CDR3 is TGTGCCAGTGGGAGGACCGAGCGGAGTGAGCAGTTCTTC. This translates into CASGRTERSEQFF.

This clonotype was seen more than once but under ten times. The chain has TRBV27 and TRBJ2-1; 7 bases line up with TRBD2. Looked up from germline, CDR1 is MNHEY and CDR2 is SMNVEV (reference sequence). The CDR3 covers 15 residues. Trimming cost V 2 bases and J 2 bases; bases outside gene matches: 3. As DNA, the CDR3 is TGTGCCAGCAGTTTAAGGGCGGGAGCCTACAATGAGCAGTTCTTC. It codes for CASSLRAGAYNEQFF.

The chain links TRBV5-5 to TRBJ2-3, with TRBD2 matching 10 bases. The CDR3 runs to 20 residues. CDR1 and CDR2 (germline): SGHKS, YYEKEE (reference sequence). J gave up 4 bases and V 2 bases, and 19 bases lay outside the gene matches. The CDR3 DNA is TGTGCCAGCAGCTTCGGGCGGTCAGCGGGAGGGACTCTATTATCAGATACGCAGTATTTT. It yields the protein CASSFGRSAGGTLLSDTQYF.

The V gene is TRBV28, the J gene TRBJ2-5; D remains ambiguous. The CDR3 is made up of 14 amino acids. V gave up 5 bases and J gave up 6 bases, with 16 bases separating them. CDR1 MDHEN and CDR2 SYDVKM come from the germline V gene. CDR3 protein: CASSVTSAGKTQYF. The CDR3 DNA is TGTGCCAGCAGTGTCACCAGCGCTGGGAAGACCCAGTACTTC.

Only a few counts were recorded for this clonotype. The chain carries TRBV20-1 and TRBJ2-7; no firm D call. The CDR3 runs to 14 residues. V was trimmed by 0 bases and J by 0 bases, leaving 9 bases between them. CDR1 DFQATT and CDR2 SNEGSKA come from the germline V gene (reference sequence). In nucleotides, the CDR3 is TGCAGTGCTAGAGATCGTCAGAGCTCCTACGAGCAGTACTTC. This encodes CSARDRQSSYEQYF.